Listed below are T cell receptor beta chains from one sample, sequenced in a study of technical replicates of blood from a handful of donors. Data came from immunoSEQ multiplex PCR; TCRdb stores just in-frame clones and leaves some out. This sample has about 72,000 clones, with 92% found just once. Sequencing was done on a sample of T cells isolated from PBMCs. The receptors were gathered from a human donor in good health. Both conserved end residues are part of each CDR3. The order of the fields is V gene, J gene, D gene, CDR3 DNA, CDR3 protein. D genes are given only for firm matches.

V gene: TRBV9; J gene: TRBJ2-7; D gene: TRBD2; CDR3 DNA: TGTGCCAGCAGCGTAGGGCTAGCGGGAATGACCTACGAGCAGTACTTC; CDR3 protein: CASSVGLAGMTYEQYF
V gene: TRBV28; J gene: TRBJ2-7; D gene: NA; CDR3 DNA: TGTGCCAGCAGTATAACAGCTTACGAGCAGTACTTC; CDR3 protein: CASSITAYEQYF
V gene: TRBV2; J gene: TRBJ2-6; D gene: TRBD1; CDR3 DNA: TGTGCGAGGGCCAGGACAGGGGAACCTGGGGCCAACGTCCTGACTTTC; CDR3 protein: CARARTGEPGANVLTF
V gene: TRBV23-1; J gene: TRBJ1-2; D gene: TRBD1; CDR3 DNA: TGCGCCAGCAGTCGAGGACAGGGGGAAGGCTACACCTTC; CDR3 protein: CASSRGQGEGYTF
V gene: TRBV7-8; J gene: TRBJ1-2; D gene: NA; CDR3 DNA: TGTGCCAGCAGCTCAACAGGGTTCTATGGCTACACCTTC; CDR3 protein: CASSSTGFYGYTF
V gene: TRBV6-6; J gene: TRBJ2-3; D gene: NA; CDR3 DNA: TGTGCCAGCAGTTACTTGGGCGGGGTGAGCACAGATACGCAGTATTTT; CDR3 protein: CASSYLGGVSTDTQYF
V gene: TRBV6-1; J gene: TRBJ1-1; D gene: NA; CDR3 DNA: TGTGCCAGCAGTGAACAGGGGAGTTTTGTGACTGAAGCTTTCTTT; CDR3 protein: CASSEQGSFVTEAFF
V gene: TRBV7-9; J gene: TRBJ2-2; D gene: TRBD2; CDR3 DNA: TGTGCCAGCAGCTTTAAAGCGGGCGGGAGTATCGCCGGGGAGCTGTTTTTT; CDR3 protein: CASSFKAGGSIAGELFF
V gene: TRBV30; J gene: TRBJ1-1; D gene: NA; CDR3 DNA: TGTGCCTGGACTCTCACAAACACTGAAGCTTTCTTT; CDR3 protein: CAWTLTNTEAFF
V gene: TRBV6-6; J gene: TRBJ2-2; D gene: NA; CDR3 DNA: TGTGCCAGCAGCCCCCAGGGCTACTTCACCGGGGAGCTGTTTTTT; CDR3 protein: CASSPQGYFTGELFF
V gene: TRBV18; J gene: TRBJ1-5; D gene: NA; CDR3 DNA: TGTGCCAGCTCACCTGACCAGGGTCAGCCCCAGCATTTT; CDR3 protein: CASSPDQGQPQHF
V gene: TRBV7-6; J gene: TRBJ2-5; D gene: TRBD2; CDR3 DNA: TGTGCCAGCAGCTTAGGGCTAGCGGGAAGAACCCAAGAGACCCAGTACTTC; CDR3 protein: CASSLGLAGRTQETQYF
V gene: TRBV6-5; J gene: TRBJ2-2; D gene: NA; CDR3 DNA: TGTGCCAGCAGTTTTCCGGCTACGGGCACCGGGGAGCTGTTTTTT; CDR3 protein: CASSFPATGTGELFF
V gene: TRBV18; J gene: TRBJ2-3; D gene: NA; CDR3 DNA: TGTGCCAGCTCACCAATCATTCAGGGTCGTTCAGATACGCAGTATTTT; CDR3 protein: CASSPIIQGRSDTQYF
V gene: TRBV19; J gene: TRBJ1-1; D gene: TRBD1; CDR3 DNA: TGTGCCAGTAGTAGCCGGACAGGCCGGAACACTGAAGCTTTCTTT; CDR3 protein: CASSSRTGRNTEAFF
V gene: TRBV25-1; J gene: TRBJ2-5; D gene: TRBD2; CDR3 DNA: TGTGCCAGCAGTGCATTGGGGGGGACCCAAGAGACCCAGTACTTC; CDR3 protein: CASSALGGTQETQYF